The clone carrying this TCR beta chain was recorded a few times. Its antigen is unidentified. Unique molecular identifiers were incorporated during preparation of the TCRbeta library. TCRdb passed the PCR reads through MiXCR, listing each CDR3 protein once. Of hundreds of thousands of distinct CDR3 sequences in the sample, roughly 13% were seen once. The data were taken from a study of T-cell reconstitution after alpha-beta-depleted transplantation in children. General observations from the study: Newly produced T cells mostly provided counts and TCRbeta diversity after one year, as hyperexpanded clones declined. Some patients' high day-60 TCRbeta diversity was attributed to recipient cells surviving conditioning. Reportedly, only several hundred clones from non-depleted graft cells drove alpha-beta T-cell counts at about two months.

The length of the CDR3 is 15 residues. V was cut by 2 bases and J by 0 bases, with 8 bases left in between. Germline V gene data show CDR1 as SGHRS and CDR2 as YFSETQ. This receptor was taken from a male patient between 10 and 17 years old who had a stem cell transplant for acute myeloid leukemia, so the T cells may come from the graft donor. The sequenced sample was PBMCs, mostly from graft donor cells, obtained 360 days after TCRalphabeta/CD19-depleted stem cell transplant. The chain couples TRBV5-1 to TRBJ2-2, with D unclear. The CDR3 sequence is CASSFGPPNTGELFF. CDR3 nucleotides: TGCGCCAGCAGCTTTGGGCCACCGAACACCGGGGAGCTGTTTTTT.